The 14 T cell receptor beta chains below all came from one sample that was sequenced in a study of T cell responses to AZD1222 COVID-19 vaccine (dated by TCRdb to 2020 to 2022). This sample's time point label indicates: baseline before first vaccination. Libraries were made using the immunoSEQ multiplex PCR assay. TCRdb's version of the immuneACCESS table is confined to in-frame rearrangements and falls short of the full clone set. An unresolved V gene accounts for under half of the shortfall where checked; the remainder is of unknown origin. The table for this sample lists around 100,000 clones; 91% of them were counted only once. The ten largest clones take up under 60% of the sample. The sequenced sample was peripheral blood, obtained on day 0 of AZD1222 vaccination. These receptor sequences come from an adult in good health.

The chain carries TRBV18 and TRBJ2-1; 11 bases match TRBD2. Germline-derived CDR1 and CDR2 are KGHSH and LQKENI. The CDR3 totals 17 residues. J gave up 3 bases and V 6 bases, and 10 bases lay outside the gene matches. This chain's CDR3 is CASSRGTSGTGYNEQFF. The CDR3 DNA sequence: TGTGCCAGCTCCCGAGGGACTAGCGGAACGGGCTACAATGAGCAGTTCTTC.

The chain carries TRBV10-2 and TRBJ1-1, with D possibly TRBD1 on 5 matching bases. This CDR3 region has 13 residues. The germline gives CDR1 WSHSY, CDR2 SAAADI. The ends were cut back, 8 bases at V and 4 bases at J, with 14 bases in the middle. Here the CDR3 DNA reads TGCGCCAGCGGGCGTGGGGGGACCACTGAAGCTTTCTTT. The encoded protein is CASGRGGTTEAFF.

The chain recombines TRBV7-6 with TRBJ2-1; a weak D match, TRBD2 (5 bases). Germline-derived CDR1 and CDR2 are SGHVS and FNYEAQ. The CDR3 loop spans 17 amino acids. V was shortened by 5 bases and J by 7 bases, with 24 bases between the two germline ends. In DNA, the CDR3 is TGTGCCAGCAGCCCCTTTACGACTACCTCCCCTCGGAATGAGCAGTTCTTC. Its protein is CASSPFTTTSPRNEQFF. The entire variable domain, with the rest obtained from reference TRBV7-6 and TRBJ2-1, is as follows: GAGVSQSPRYKVTKRGQDVALRCDPISGHVSLYWYRQALGQGPEFLTYFNYEAQQDKSGLPNDRFSAERPEGSISTLTIQRTEQRDSAMYRCASSPFTTTSPRNEQFFGPGTRLTVL.

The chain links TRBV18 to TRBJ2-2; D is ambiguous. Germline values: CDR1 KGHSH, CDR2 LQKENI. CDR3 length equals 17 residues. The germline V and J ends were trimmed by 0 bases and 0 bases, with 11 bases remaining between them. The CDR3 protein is CASSPPNPSSNTGELFF. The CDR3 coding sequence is TGTGCCAGCTCACCACCTAACCCTTCGTCGAACACCGGGGAGCTGTTTTTT.

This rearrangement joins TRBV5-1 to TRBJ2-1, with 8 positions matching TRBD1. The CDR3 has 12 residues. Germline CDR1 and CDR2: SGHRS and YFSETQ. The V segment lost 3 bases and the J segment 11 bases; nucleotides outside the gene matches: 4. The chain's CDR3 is CASSSRDRQQFF. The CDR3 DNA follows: TGCGCCAGCAGCTCGAGGGACAGGCAGCAGTTCTTC.

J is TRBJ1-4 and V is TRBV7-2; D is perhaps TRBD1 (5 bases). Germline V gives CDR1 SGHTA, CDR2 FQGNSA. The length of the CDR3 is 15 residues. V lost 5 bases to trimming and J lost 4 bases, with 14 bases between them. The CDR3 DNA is TGTGCCAGCAGCCCTTTTTCGGGGGTTAATGAAAAACTGTTTTTT. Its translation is CASSPFSGVNEKLFF.

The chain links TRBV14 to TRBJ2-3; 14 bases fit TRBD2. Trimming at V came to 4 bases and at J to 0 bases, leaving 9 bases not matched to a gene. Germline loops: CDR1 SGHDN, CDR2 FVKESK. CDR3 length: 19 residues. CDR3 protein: CASSPLPGLAGASTDTQYF. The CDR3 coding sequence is TGTGCCAGCAGCCCCCTCCCGGGACTAGCGGGAGCTAGCACAGATACGCAGTATTTT.

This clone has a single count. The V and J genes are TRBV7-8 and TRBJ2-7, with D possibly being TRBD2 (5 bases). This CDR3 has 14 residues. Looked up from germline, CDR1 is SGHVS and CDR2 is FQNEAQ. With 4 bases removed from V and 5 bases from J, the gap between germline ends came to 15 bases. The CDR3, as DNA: TGTGCCAGCAGCTCCAGGACTGGCCGAGACGAGCAGTACTTC. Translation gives CASSSRTGRDEQYF.

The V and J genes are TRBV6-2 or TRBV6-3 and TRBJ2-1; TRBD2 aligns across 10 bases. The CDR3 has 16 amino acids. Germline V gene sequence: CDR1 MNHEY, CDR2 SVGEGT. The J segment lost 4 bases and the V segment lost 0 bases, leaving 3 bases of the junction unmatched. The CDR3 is CASSYSVAGGYNEQFF. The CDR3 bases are TGTGCCAGCAGTTACTCTGTAGCGGGAGGTTACAATGAGCAGTTCTTC.

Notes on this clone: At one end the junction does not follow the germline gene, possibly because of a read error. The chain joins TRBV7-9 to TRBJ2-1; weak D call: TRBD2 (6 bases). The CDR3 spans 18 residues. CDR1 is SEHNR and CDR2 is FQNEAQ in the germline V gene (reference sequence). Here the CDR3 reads CASRLESLAVSSYNEQFF. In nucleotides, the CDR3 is TGTGCCAGCAGATTAGAGTCTTTAGCGGTTAGCTCCTACAATGAGCAGTTCTTC.

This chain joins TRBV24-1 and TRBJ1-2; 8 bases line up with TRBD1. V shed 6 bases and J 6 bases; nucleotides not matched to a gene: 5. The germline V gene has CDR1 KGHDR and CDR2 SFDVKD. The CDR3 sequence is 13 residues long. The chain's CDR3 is CATSKQGGDGYTF. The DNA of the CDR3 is TGTGCCACCAGTAAACAGGGGGGAGATGGCTACACCTTC.

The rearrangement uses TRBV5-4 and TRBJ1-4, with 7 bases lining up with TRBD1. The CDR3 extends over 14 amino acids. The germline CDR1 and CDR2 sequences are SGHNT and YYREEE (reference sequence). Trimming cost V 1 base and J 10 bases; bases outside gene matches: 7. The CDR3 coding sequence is TGTGCCAGCAGCTTGAACCGGGACAGAGGAAAACTGTTTTTT. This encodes CASSLNRDRGKLFF.

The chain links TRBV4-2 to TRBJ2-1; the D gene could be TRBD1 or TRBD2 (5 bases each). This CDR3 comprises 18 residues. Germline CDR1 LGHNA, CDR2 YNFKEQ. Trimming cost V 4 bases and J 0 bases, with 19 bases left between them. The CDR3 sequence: CASSPWAGSASSYNEQFF. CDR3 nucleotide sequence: TGTGCCAGCAGCCCTTGGGCAGGGAGCGCGAGCTCCTACAATGAGCAGTTCTTC.

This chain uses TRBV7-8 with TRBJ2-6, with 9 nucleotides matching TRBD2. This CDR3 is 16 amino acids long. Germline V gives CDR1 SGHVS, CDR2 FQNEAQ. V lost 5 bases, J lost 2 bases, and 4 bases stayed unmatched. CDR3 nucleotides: TGTGCCAGCAGCCTGAGCGGGAGGACTGGGGCCAACGTCCTGACTTTC. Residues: CASSLSGRTGANVLTF.